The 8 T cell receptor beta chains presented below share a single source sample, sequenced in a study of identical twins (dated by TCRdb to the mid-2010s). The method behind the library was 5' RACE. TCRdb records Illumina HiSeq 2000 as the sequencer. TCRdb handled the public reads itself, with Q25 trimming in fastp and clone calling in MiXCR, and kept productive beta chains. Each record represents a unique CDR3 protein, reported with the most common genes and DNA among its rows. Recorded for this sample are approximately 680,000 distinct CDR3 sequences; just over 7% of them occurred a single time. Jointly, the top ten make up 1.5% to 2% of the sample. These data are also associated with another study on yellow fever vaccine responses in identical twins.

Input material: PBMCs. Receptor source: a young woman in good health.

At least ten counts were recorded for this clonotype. The CDR3 bases are TGCAGCGTTGCAGTTTTAGGGGTTGAAGCTTTCTTT. Translated: CSVAVLGVEAFF. V usage is TRBV29-1 and J usage is TRBJ1-1; TRBD1 might be the D (5 bases). V lost 4 bases, J lost 7 bases, and 13 bases lay in between. This CDR3 is built from 12 residues. CDR1 SQVTM and CDR2 ANQGSEA come from the germline V gene.

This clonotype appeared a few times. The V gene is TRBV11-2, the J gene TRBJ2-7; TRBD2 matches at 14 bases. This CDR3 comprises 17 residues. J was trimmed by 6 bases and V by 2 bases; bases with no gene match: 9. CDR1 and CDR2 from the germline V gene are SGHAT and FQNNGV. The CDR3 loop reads CASSLSAGTSGGVEQYV. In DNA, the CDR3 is TGTGCCAGCAGCTTATCCGCCGGGACTAGCGGGGGCGTCGAGCAGTACGTC.

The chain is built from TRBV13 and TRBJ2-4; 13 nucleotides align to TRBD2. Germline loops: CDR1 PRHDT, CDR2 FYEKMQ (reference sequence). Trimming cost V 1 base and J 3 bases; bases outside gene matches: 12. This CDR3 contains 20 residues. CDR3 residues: CASSLVWTSGSGVGKNIQYF. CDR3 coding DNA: TGTGCCAGCAGCTTAGTCTGGACTAGCGGGAGTGGAGTTGGCAAAAACATTCAGTACTTC.

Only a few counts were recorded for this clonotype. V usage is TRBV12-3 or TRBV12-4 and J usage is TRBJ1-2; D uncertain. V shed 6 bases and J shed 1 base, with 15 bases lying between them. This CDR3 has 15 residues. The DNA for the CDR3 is TGTGCCAGCAGGCCCCGGGATACCCTTAACTATGGCTACACCTTC. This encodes CASRPRDTLNYGYTF.

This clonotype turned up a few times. The CDR3 nucleotides are TGTGCCAGCAGCTTAGGACTCGGGACAACCATATATTTT. Translating gives CASSLGLGTTIYF. The rearrangement uses TRBV13 and TRBJ1-3; the D gene is possibly TRBD1 (6 bases). Germline lookup yields CDR1 PRHDT and CDR2 FYEKMQ (reference sequence). The CDR3 sequence is 13 residues long. The V end was cut by 0 bases, the J end by 10 bases, with 10 bases between.

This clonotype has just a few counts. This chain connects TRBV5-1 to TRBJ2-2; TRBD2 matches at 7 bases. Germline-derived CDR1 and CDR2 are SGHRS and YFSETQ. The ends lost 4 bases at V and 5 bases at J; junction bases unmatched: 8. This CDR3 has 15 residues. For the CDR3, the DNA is TGCGCCAGCAGCACCACGGGAGGTGGAACCGGGGAGCTGTTTTTT. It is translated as CASSTTGGGTGELFF. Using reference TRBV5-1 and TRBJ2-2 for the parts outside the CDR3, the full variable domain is KAGVTQTPRYLIKTRGQQVTLSCSPISGHRSVSWYQQTPGQGLQFLFEYFSETQRNKGNFPGRFSGRQFSNSRSEMNVSTLELGDSALYLCASSTTGGGTGELFFGEGSRLTVL.

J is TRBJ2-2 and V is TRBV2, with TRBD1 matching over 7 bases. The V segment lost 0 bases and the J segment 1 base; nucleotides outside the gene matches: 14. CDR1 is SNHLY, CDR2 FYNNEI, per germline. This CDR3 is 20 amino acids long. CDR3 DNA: TGTGCCAGCAGTGAAGCAGGGGGCCCACAGGGTCGACAGAACACCGGGGAGCTGTTTTTT. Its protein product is CASSEAGGPQGRQNTGELFF.

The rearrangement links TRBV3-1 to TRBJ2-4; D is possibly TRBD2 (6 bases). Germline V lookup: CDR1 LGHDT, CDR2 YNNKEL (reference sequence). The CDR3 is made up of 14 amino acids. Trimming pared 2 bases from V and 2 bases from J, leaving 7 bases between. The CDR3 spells CASSQLATKNIQYF. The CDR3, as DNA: TGTGCCAGCAGCCAACTAGCGACCAAAAACATTCAGTACTTC.